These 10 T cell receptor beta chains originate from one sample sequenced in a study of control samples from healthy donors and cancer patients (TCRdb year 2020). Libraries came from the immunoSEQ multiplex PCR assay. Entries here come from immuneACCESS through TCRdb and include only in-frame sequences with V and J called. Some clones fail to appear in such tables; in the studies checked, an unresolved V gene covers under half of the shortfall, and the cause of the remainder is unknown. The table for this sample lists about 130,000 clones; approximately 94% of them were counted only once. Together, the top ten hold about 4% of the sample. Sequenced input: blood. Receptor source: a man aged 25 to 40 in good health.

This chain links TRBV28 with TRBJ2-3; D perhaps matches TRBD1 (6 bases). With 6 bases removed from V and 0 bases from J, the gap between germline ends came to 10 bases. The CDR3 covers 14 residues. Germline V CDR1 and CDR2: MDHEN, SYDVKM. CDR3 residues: CASSLGGSTDTQYF. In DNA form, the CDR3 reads TGTGCCAGCAGCCTAGGGGGTAGCACAGATACGCAGTATTTT. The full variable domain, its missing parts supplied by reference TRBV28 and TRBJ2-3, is DVKVTQSSRYLVKRTGEKVFLECVQDMDHENMFWYRQDPGLGLRLIYFSYDVKMKEKGDIPEGYSVSREKKERFSLILESASTNQTSMYLCASSLGGSTDTQYFGPGTRLTVL.

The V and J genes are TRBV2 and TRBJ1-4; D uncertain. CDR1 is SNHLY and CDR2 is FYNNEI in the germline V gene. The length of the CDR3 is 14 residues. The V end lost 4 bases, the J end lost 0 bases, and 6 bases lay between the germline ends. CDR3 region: CASSVLTTNEKLFF. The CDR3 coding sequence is TGTGCCAGCAGTGTCCTAACAACTAATGAAAAACTGTTTTTT.

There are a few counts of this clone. The CDR3 sequence: CASSQDIKTFLNTEAFF. Here the CDR3 DNA reads TGCGCCAGCAGCCAAGATATCAAGACATTCCTGAACACTGAAGCTTTCTTT. The chain combines TRBV4-3 with TRBJ1-1; no clear D gene. V lost 0 bases and J 0 bases, leaving 14 bases between the germline ends. CDR1 is LGHNA and CDR2 is YSLEER in the germline V gene. The CDR3 contains 17 residues.

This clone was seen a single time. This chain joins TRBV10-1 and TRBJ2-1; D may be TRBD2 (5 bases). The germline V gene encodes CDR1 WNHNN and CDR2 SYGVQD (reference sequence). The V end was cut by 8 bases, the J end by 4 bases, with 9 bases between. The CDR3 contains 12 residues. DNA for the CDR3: TGCGCCAGCTTCGGGGATTACAATGAGCAGTTCTTC. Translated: CASFGDYNEQFF.

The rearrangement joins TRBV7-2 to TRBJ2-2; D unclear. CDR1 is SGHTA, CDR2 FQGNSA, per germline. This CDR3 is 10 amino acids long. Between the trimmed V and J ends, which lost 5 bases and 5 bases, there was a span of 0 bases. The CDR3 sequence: CASSTGELFF. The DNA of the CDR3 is TGTGCCAGCAGCACCGGGGAGCTGTTTTTT.

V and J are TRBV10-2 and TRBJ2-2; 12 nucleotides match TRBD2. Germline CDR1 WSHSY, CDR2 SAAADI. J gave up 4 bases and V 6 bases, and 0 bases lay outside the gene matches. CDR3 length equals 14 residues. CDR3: CASRLAGGTGELFF. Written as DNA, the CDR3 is TGCGCCAGCAGACTAGCGGGGGGCACCGGGGAGCTGTTTTTT.

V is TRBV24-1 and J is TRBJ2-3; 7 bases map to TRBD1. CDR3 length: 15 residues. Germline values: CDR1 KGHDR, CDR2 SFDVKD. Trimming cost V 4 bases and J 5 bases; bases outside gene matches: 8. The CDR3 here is CATSESGTALDTQYF. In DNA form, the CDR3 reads TGTGCCACCAGTGAGTCCGGGACAGCCCTAGATACGCAGTATTTT.

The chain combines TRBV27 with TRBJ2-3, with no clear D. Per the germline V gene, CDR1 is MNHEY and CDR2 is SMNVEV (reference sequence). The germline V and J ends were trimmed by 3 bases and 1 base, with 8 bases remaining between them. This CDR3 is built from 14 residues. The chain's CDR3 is CASSLGRRTDTQYF. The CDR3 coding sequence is TGTGCCAGCAGTTTGGGCAGGCGCACAGATACGCAGTATTTT.

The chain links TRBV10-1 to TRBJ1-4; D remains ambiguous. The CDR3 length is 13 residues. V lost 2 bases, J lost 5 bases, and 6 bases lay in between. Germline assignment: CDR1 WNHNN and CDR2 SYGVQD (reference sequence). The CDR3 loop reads CASSEPGNEKLFF. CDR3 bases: TGCGCCAGCAGTGAGCCAGGAAATGAAAAACTGTTTTTT.

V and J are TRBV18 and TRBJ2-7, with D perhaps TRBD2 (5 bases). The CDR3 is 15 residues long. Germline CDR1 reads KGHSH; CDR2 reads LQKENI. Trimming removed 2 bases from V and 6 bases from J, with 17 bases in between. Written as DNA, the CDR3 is TGTGCCAGCTCACCAGCGCCCTGGTTGAGGGCCGAGCAGTACTTC. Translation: CASSPAPWLRAEQYF. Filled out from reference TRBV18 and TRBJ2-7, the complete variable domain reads NAGVMQNPRHLVRRRGQEARLRCSPMKGHSHVYWYRQLPEEGLKFMVYLQKENIIDESGMPKERFSAEFPKEGPSILRIQQVVRGDSAAYFCASSPAPWLRAEQYFGPGTRLTVT.